The text below deals with one TCR beta chain. The specificity of this receptor is unknown. No much larger clonotype is one base removed from it; base qualities were not supplied. TCR CDR3 regions were amplified from genomic DNA by multiplex PCR using the deep immunoSEQ assay. Extracted genomic DNA from each cell subset was spread evenly across all wells of several immunoSEQ 96-well plates, with each plate serving as a replicate. For unsorted PBMC, about 0.3 ug genomic DNA, equal to 25,000 to 35,000 T cell genomes, was loaded into each replicate PCR. Genomic DNA from unsorted PBMC was sequenced over ten immunoSEQ deep assay plates. Purified libraries were measured with a Qubit 3.0 fluorometer, size-checked on a Bioanalyzer 2100, and measured again with the KAPA Library Quantification kit. Every immunoSEQ 96-well plate was sequenced on a dedicated single-read 150-cycle Illumina NextSeq 550 flow cell. Processing in the source paper ran as follows. Because only junctional sequences without quality scores were contained in the immunoSEQ output, filtering matching that applied to full-length reads could not be performed. To assign V/J genes and CDR3, sequences were annotated against IMGT germline references using PyIR, a Python wrapper for IgBLAST v1.9. Reads were removed for weak V/J assignments (E-value above 1e-6), missing CDR3, stop codons, out-of-frame junctions, or ambiguous translated residues. A V3J clonotype was defined by an identical inferred V gene, J gene, and CDR3 amino acid sequence. To compute the percentage overlap between repertoires, the number of shared unique clonotypes was divided by the size of the smaller repertoire. Repertoire richness was assessed with RTK rarefaction, the Chao1 estimator, and Recon v2.1 estimates of unobserved clonotypes. TCRdb took this table from immuneACCESS and kept in-frame rearrangements with V and J called. Such tables lack part of the clones; where checked against another copy, unresolved V genes explain under half of the gap, and the rest is unexplained. That table furnishes V, J and clone size, whereas the DNA furnished D and trimming. The sample has 450,000 to 650,000 clones on record, about 80% of them singletons. The ten largest clones take up more than 10% of the sample.

These data belong to a study of shared clonotypes between healthy human individuals (dated by TCRdb to 2018 to 2021). For context, the study as a whole: The cohort included three men and two women between 18 and 49 years of age. To increase sequencing depth and limit assay-specific biases, TCR repertoire library preparation and sequencing were carried out by different laboratories using diverse techniques. Leukapheresis yielded between about 0.85 and 10 billion PBMCs per donor. Blood TCR repertoires of four to six healthy adults were deeply sequenced to estimate repertoire size and the extent of clonotype sharing between individuals.

Donors were healthy HIV-negative adults with no recently reported acute infections or vaccinations. Only Caucasian adults living in Nashville, Tennessee, USA were represented among the donors. For unsorted samples, some 100 million PBMCs were counted and genomic DNA was extracted with the QIAamp DNA Blood Mini kit. Blood was collected by leukapheresis, and PBMCs were isolated by Ficoll-Histopaque density gradient centrifugation and then cryopreserved in liquid nitrogen vapor phase. Broader findings and caveats from the paper: Sampling was restricted to blood, and TCR repertoires in tissue are likely to differ from TCR repertoires in blood. Because the study included only a small number of donors, the genetic and exposure-history diversity represented was limited. Based on pairwise subsampling, the degree of clonotype sharing among donors was expected to be affected by sequencing depth.

The CDR3 contains 14 residues, cysteine and phenylalanine counted. Only the CDR3 part of the read is kept: 42 bases, read in frame from the first base. Germline trimming: 1 base from V, 8 bases from J; junction bases outside gene matches: 3. For CDR1 and CDR2, the germline V gene lists KGHSH and LQKENI. The receptor's source is a woman in her forties in good health. Some clones in this sample may be carry-over from other donors' samples. Sample: PBMCs. In this chain, TRBV18 is recombined with TRBJ1-4; the junction holds 8 bases that match TRBD1. In nucleotide form, the sequence is TGTGCCAGCTCACCACAGACAGGGGAGGAAAAACTGTTTTTT. It is translated as CASSPQTGEEKLFF. The reference TRBV18 and TRBJ1-4 proteins fill in what lies around the CDR3, so the full variable domain reads NAGVMQNPRHLVRRRGQEARLRCSPMKGHSHVYWYRQLPEEGLKFMVYLQKENIIDESGMPKERFSAEFPKEGPSILRIQQVVRGDSAAYFCASSPQTGEEKLFFGSGTQLSVL.